These 2 T cell receptor beta chains came from one sample sequenced in a study of shared clonotypes between healthy human individuals. The data were produced by immunoSEQ multiplex PCR, yet TCRdb's version contains in-frame clones alone and is incomplete. The sample records over 850,000 clones, 78% being singletons. Material for sequencing was memory CD4+ T cells from PBMCs. Indicated subset: CD45RA-negative fraction. The receptor source for this set is a man younger than 35 in good health. Some clones in this sample may be carry-over from other donors' samples.

The chain joins TRBV2 to TRBJ2-1; D remains ambiguous. Trimming pared 7 bases from V and 7 bases from J, leaving 8 bases between. This CDR3 spans 11 amino acids. Germline assignment: CDR1 SNHLY and CDR2 FYNNEI. CDR3: CASKEPNEQFF. In DNA, the CDR3 is TGTGCCAGCAAAGAGCCAAATGAGCAGTTCTTC.

The V and J genes are TRBV5-6 and TRBJ2-7; possibly TRBD1 or TRBD2 for D (5 bases each). The CDR3 length is 14 residues. Trimming cost V 4 bases and J 4 bases, with 15 bases left between them. Germline loops: CDR1 SGHDT, CDR2 YYEEEE. CDR3 loop: CASSRDQRSYEQYF. DNA of the CDR3: TGTGCCAGCAGCCGGGACCAAAGAAGTTACGAGCAGTACTTC.